The 9 T cell receptor beta chains below come from one sample, sequenced in a study of cytomegalovirus exposure and HLA in healthy donors. This PCR relied on a set of 60 Vbeta primers and 13 Jbeta primers. Produced via immunoSEQ multiplex PCR; TCRdb's table is partial and in-frame only. The data contain about 160,000 clones, 80% to 90% of them seen just once; the ten biggest clones take up roughly 2.2%. The specimen was PBMCs. Every receptor here comes from a man between 18 and 29 years old in good health and CMV-seropositive.

CDR3 sequence (DNA): TGTGCCAGCAGCTTTTACCAGGGGGTTCAGCCCCAGCATTTT. This translates into CASSFYQGVQPQHF. The rearrangement uses TRBV5-6 and TRBJ1-5, with 7 bases aligning to TRBD1. J gave up 6 bases and V 2 bases, and 5 bases lay outside the gene matches. The CDR3 runs 14 residues. CDR1 and CDR2 from the germline V gene are SGHDT and YYEEEE.

J is TRBJ2-7 and V is TRBV6-5, with TRBD1 matching over 10 bases. The germline V gene has CDR1 MNHEY and CDR2 SVGAGI. The CDR3 is made up of 13 amino acids. Germline trimming cut 6 bases from V and 4 bases from J; bases unmatched to any gene: 3. This CDR3 is CASRDRGPYEQYF. CDR3 DNA sequence: TGTGCCAGCAGAGACAGGGGGCCATACGAGCAGTACTTC.

This chain uses TRBV30 with TRBJ1-4; D gene unclear. This CDR3 has 14 residues. Trimming removed 1 base from V and 8 bases from J, with 14 bases in between. The germline V gene encodes CDR1 GTSNPN and CDR2 SVGIG (reference sequence). DNA for the CDR3: TGTGCCTGGAGTGGTACAATGGCGGGGGAAAAACTGTTTTTT. This sequence encodes CAWSGTMAGEKLFF.

The CDR3 DNA follows: TGTGCCAGCAGTGAATGGGGGGAGAATTGGAGTTCACCCCTCCACTTT. Translated, it gives CASSEWGENWSSPLHF. The chain employs TRBV6-1 and TRBJ1-6, with D possibly being TRBD1 (5 bases). Trimming took 2 bases from V and 9 from J, leaving 17 bases between them. This CDR3 region has 16 residues. Germline V gene lookup returns CDR1 MNHNS and CDR2 SASEGT.

This clone is a singleton in its sample. The V gene is TRBV25-1, the J gene TRBJ2-5; 9 bases are shared with TRBD1. There are 13 residues in the CDR3. The germline CDR1 and CDR2 sequences are MGHDK and SYGVNS. V was pared by 6 bases and J by 4 bases, with 3 bases of the junction left unmatched. CDR3 nucleotides: TGTGCCAGCAGGCAGACAGGGGGAGAGACCCAGTACTTC. This sequence encodes CASRQTGGETQYF.

The V gene is TRBV4-2, the J gene TRBJ2-7; D uncertain. The germline CDR1 and CDR2 sequences are LGHNA and YNFKEQ. The CDR3 extends over 15 amino acids. V was cut by 0 bases and J by 2 bases, with 11 bases left in between. In DNA form, the CDR3 reads TGTGCCAGCAGCCAAGATCCAGGCAGTACCTACGAGCAGTACTTC. Translation: CASSQDPGSTYEQYF.

This chain connects TRBV19 to TRBJ2-7; D is possibly TRBD2 (6 bases). Germline-derived CDR1 and CDR2 are LNHDA and SQIVND (reference sequence). This CDR3 spans 13 amino acids. V gave up 8 bases and J gave up 2 bases, with 13 bases separating them. The CDR3, as DNA: TGTGCCAGTTCCGGGACTGCGACCTACGAGCAGTACTTC. Protein sequence: CASSGTATYEQYF.

This clone was counted between two and nine times. The chain employs TRBV25-1 and TRBJ2-7; D not resolved. Germline CDR1 reads MGHDK; CDR2 reads SYGVNS. The CDR3 contains 14 residues. Trimming stripped 2 bases from V and 4 bases from J, with 12 bases between. Written as DNA, the CDR3 is TGTGCCAGCAGTGAAAGTCTTTCCGCGTACGAGCAGTACTTC. Its translation is CASSESLSAYEQYF.

The chain recombines TRBV18 with TRBJ1-3; maybe TRBD1 (5 bases). This CDR3 has 16 residues. CDR1 is KGHSH and CDR2 is LQKENI in the germline V gene. V was pared by 3 bases and J by 0 bases, with 12 bases between. The CDR3 DNA follows: TGTGCCAGCTCACCCGCGACAGCCGGCTCTGGAAACACCATATATTTT. Translated, it gives CASSPATAGSGNTIYF.